These 9 T cell receptor beta chains originate from one sample sequenced in a study of technical replicates of blood from a few donors (dated by TCRdb to about 2017). The library was prepared using the immunoSEQ multiplex PCR assay. The table was pulled from immuneACCESS by TCRdb, which kept in-frame rearrangements only. Such tables lose some clones; where checked, under half of the loss comes from unresolved V genes, and the rest has no known cause. Here the sample has 91,000 or so clones; 95% occur a single time. The leading ten clones occupy roughly 0.28% of the sample. Sequenced material: T cells isolated from PBMCs. These receptors were taken from a human donor in good health.

This clone was observed once. The V and J genes are TRBV2 and TRBJ2-5, with D perhaps TRBD2 (6 bases). CDR3 size: 15 residues. Germline loops: CDR1 SNHLY, CDR2 FYNNEI. Trimming shortened V by 4 bases and J by 4 bases, and 16 bases separated the two germline ends. The CDR3 region has the DNA TGTGCCAGCAGTGGTAATTGGCGGGACGGAGAGACCCAGTACTTC. Its protein is CASSGNWRDGETQYF. The whole variable domain, filled in from reference TRBV2 and TRBJ2-5, reads EPEVTQTPSHQVTQMGQEVILRCVPISNHLYFYWYRQILGQKVEFLVSFYNNEISEKSEIFDDQFSVERPDGSNFTLKIRSTKLEDSAMYFCASSGNWRDGETQYFGPGTRLLVL.

The chain is built from TRBV12-5 and TRBJ1-1, with TRBD1 as a possible D gene (6 bases). Per the germline V gene, CDR1 is LGHNT and CDR2 is FRNRAP. CDR3 size: 17 residues. Trimming removed 0 bases from V and 0 bases from J, with 14 bases in between. CDR3 in DNA: TGTGCTAGTGGTTTGGTCCTCGCCAGGGGATTGAACACTGAAGCTTTCTTT. Translating gives CASGLVLARGLNTEAFF.

The chain joins TRBV28 to TRBJ2-1; 10 positions match TRBD1. Per the germline V gene, CDR1 is MDHEN and CDR2 is SYDVKM. The CDR3 covers 15 residues. V trimming: 5 bases; J trimming: 6 bases; junction bases outside the gene matches: 7. The CDR3 coding sequence is TGTGCCAGCAGTCCTGCGGGACAGGGGCCCAATGAGCAGTTCTTC. Translating gives CASSPAGQGPNEQFF.

The rearrangement uses TRBV5-6 and TRBJ2-5; possible D gene TRBD1, 7 bases. The V gene's germline CDR1 is SGHDT and CDR2 YYEEEE. Trimming shortened V by 4 bases and J by 4 bases, and 14 bases separated the two germline ends. The CDR3 extends over 14 amino acids. Here the CDR3 DNA reads TGTGCCAGCAGCCAGGCCAGGGGGGCAGAGACCCAGTACTTC. Translation gives CASSQARGAETQYF.

The sample holds one count of this clone. J is TRBJ2-3 and V is TRBV7-9; 8 bases agree with TRBD2. CDR3 length: 14 residues. Germline V gene data show CDR1 as SEHNR and CDR2 as FQNEAQ (reference sequence). Losses at the gene ends were 7 bases for V and 5 bases for J; bases not matched to a gene: 8. The chain's CDR3 is CASNGGLAGDTQYF. In nucleotides, the CDR3 is TGTGCCAGCAACGGGGGGCTAGCGGGAGATACGCAGTATTTT.

This clone has only one observation. The gene calls are TRBV30 and TRBJ2-5; no firm D call. Per the germline V gene, CDR1 is GTSNPN and CDR2 is SVGIG (reference sequence). V was cut by 2 bases and J by 0 bases, with 19 bases left in between. CDR3 length: 17 amino acids. The CDR3 sequence is CAWSRVKLLPHQETQYF. CDR3 DNA sequence: TGTGCCTGGAGTCGAGTAAAATTACTACCTCACCAAGAGACCCAGTACTTC.

The chain links TRBV5-6 to TRBJ1-5; no clear D gene. The V end was cut by 1 base, the J end by 4 bases, with 3 bases between. The germline V gene encodes CDR1 SGHDT and CDR2 YYEEEE. The CDR3 loop spans 12 amino acids. The CDR3 nucleotides are TGTGCCAGCAGCTTGACAAATCAGCCCCAGCATTTT. This codes for CASSLTNQPQHF.

This sequence joins TRBV6-5 and TRBJ1-2; D remains ambiguous. The CDR3 is made up of 15 amino acids. Germline CDR1 and CDR2: MNHEY and SVGAGI. Trimming took 5 bases from V and 2 from J, leaving 15 bases between them. The CDR3 coding sequence is TGTGCCAGCAGTGGGAGAGGAGCCGGAAACTATGGCTACACCTTC. Translation: CASSGRGAGNYGYTF.

In this sample, this clone turned up a few times. The rearrangement links TRBV6-1 to TRBJ1-1; no clear D. The germline V gene encodes CDR1 MNHNS and CDR2 SASEGT. The V gene lost 2 bases and the J gene lost 8 bases, with 12 bases spanning the gap. CDR3 length: 13 residues. The chain's CDR3 is CASSEKRGSEAFF. The CDR3 nucleotides are TGTGCCAGCAGTGAAAAGAGAGGGAGCGAAGCTTTCTTT.